A selection of T cell receptor beta chains follows, all from one sample in a study of cytomegalovirus exposure and HLA in healthy donors. The method was immunoSEQ multiplex PCR; TCRdb's version includes in-frame clones alone and lacks a portion of them. The table lists 75,000 to 100,000 clones, 65% to 80% of them singletons, with 13% to 15% in the top ten. Material: PBMCs. Receptors originate from an older woman in good health and CMV-seropositive. CDR3s include the opening cysteine and the closing phenylalanine or tryptophan. D genes are given only for firm matches. Not all rows give a size; the values are once, few, many and, for expanded clones, a class.

size	V	D	J	DNA	CDR3
-	TRBV7-2	TRBD1	TRBJ2-7	TGTGCCAGCAGGGGACAGGGGAAGTCCTACGAGCAGTACTTC	CASRGQGKSYEQYF
-	TRBV28	TRBD1	TRBJ1-1	TGTGCCAGCAGACAAGACAGGGGTGGAGCTTTCTTT	CASRQDRGGAFF
-	TRBV5-1	TRBD1	TRBJ1-4	TGCGCCAGCAGCCCGACAGGGGTTAATGAAAAACTGTTTTTT	CASSPTGVNEKLFF
few	TRBV7-9	TRBD1	TRBJ1-4	TGTGCCAGCAGCCCCGGACAGGGGCCGAGGGGTGAAAAACTGTTTTTT	CASSPGQGPRGEKLFF
-	TRBV5-1	-	TRBJ2-1	TGCGCCAGCAGCTTGGGCGCGGCCGGTGAGCAGTTCTTC	CASSLGAAGEQFF
-	TRBV28	TRBD1	TRBJ1-1	TGTGCCAGCAGAAACCGAGGGGGCCAACACACTGAAGCTTTCTTT	CASRNRGGQHTEAFF
few	TRBV19	TRBD1	TRBJ1-1	TGTGCCAGTAGTACAAGACAGGGGGCCGACACTGAAGCTTTCTTT	CASSTRQGADTEAFF
-	TRBV27	TRBD1	TRBJ1-1	TGTGCCAGCAGGTCTCCGGGACAGGGGAAGGGAGGGACTGAAGCTTTCTTT	CASRSPGQGKGGTEAFF
-	TRBV10-2	-	TRBJ1-2	TGCGCCAGCAGTGGAGGGCCGAACTATGGCTACACCTTC	CASSGGPNYGYTF
few	TRBV28	TRBD1	TRBJ2-7	TGTGCCAGCAGTTTCAGACAGGGGGCCTTTGACTCCTACGAGCAGTACTTC	CASSFRQGAFDSYEQYF
-	TRBV4-3	-	TRBJ2-5	TGCGCCAGCAGCCAAGATCTGACAGGCGCGTACCAAGAGACCCAGTACTTC	CASSQDLTGAYQETQYF
-	TRBV28	-	TRBJ2-1	TGTGCCAGCAGTTCCTCAATACCCCGGAAGAGGGGGGGCAATGAGCAGTTCTTC	CASSSSIPRKRGGNEQFF
-	TRBV28	TRBD1	TRBJ2-3	TGTGCCAGCAGTAACGGACAGGGGCCAGATACGCAGTATTTT	CASSNGQGPDTQYF
-	TRBV30	TRBD2	TRBJ2-1	TGTGCCTGGAGTTGGGCTAGCGGTCTTTACAATGAGCAGTTCTTC	CAWSWASGLYNEQFF
few	TRBV11-3	-	TRBJ2-7	TGTGCCAGCAGTCCTCGGACGGGAACCTACGAGCAGTACTTC	CASSPRTGTYEQYF
-	TRBV11-2	-	TRBJ2-5	TGTGCCAGCAGCCCACCCTTCGGAGAGACCCAGTACTTC	CASSPPFGETQYF
-	TRBV10-3	TRBD1	TRBJ1-2	TGTGCCATCAGTGAGTCGACAGGGGGCTCTGATGGCTACACCTTC	CAISESTGGSDGYTF
few	TRBV6-5	TRBD1	TRBJ2-3	TGTGCCAGCAGAGGGGGCAGGCGAGATACGCAGTATTTT	CASRGGRRDTQYF
-	TRBV9	TRBD1	TRBJ1-2	TGTGCCAGCAGCGAGGGGGACAGTAACTATGGCTACACCTTC	CASSEGDSNYGYTF
few	TRBV6-5	TRBD2	TRBJ2-7	TGTGCCAGCAGCAACGGGGGGGCGCAGTACTTC	CASSNGGAQYF
-	TRBV2	TRBD2	TRBJ2-1	TGTGCCAGCAGTGAAACGCGGACTAGCGGGAGTTTCTTC	CASSETRTSGSFF
-	TRBV7-6	TRBD1	TRBJ2-5	TGTGCCAGCAGAAAGCACAGGGGAGAGACCCAGTACTTC	CASRKHRGETQYF
-	TRBV27	-	TRBJ2-3	TGTGCCAGCAGTTTAATGTCGACAGATACGCAGTATTTT	CASSLMSTDTQYF
few	TRBV29-1	-	TRBJ1-2	TGCAGCGTAGACCAGACGGGTGGCTACACCTTC	CSVDQTGGYTF
-	TRBV5-1	TRBD2	TRBJ2-3	TGCGCCACCATGAGCGGGAGGAGCACAGATACGCAGTATTTT	CATMSGRSTDTQYF
-	TRBV11-2	TRBD2	TRBJ2-7	TGTGCCAGCAGCGGGGACTACACCTACGAGCAGTACTTC	CASSGDYTYEQYF
-	TRBV7-2	TRBD2	TRBJ2-7	TGTGCCAGCAGCTTAGATGGTCGAGCGGGGGCAGAGCTGCAGTACTTC	CASSLDGRAGAELQYF
-	TRBV5-5	TRBD2	TRBJ2-7	TGTGCCAGCAGCTTGGATGGGGGAGGGTTATTGAAGCAGTACTTC	CASSLDGGGLLKQYF
-	TRBV20-1	-	TRBJ2-2	TGCAGTGCTTGGGCCACCGGGGAGCTGTTTTTT	CSAWATGELFF
-	TRBV6-5	-	TRBJ2-5	TGTGCCAGCACTAAACAGGGCCCGGGGACCCAGTACTTC	CASTKQGPGTQYF
-	TRBV18	TRBD1	TRBJ2-3	TGTGCCAGCTCAAGGGGACAGGGGGACACAGATACGCAGTATTTT	CASSRGQGDTDTQYF
-	TRBV5-6	-	TRBJ2-1	TGTGCCAGCAGCTTGATCGGACGGGGTAATGAGCAGTTCTTC	CASSLIGRGNEQFF
-	TRBV28	TRBD2	TRBJ2-5	TGTGCCAGCAGTCCCGGGGACGGGACTAGCGGGAGAAAGACCCAGTACTTC	CASSPGDGTSGRKTQYF
-	TRBV6-1	-	TRBJ1-2	TGTGCCAGCAGTGTGACAGTTCATGGCTACACCTTC	CASSVTVHGYTF
-	TRBV5-6	-	TRBJ1-5	TGTGCCAGCAGCTTTCAGGGTAATCAGCCCCAGCATTTT	CASSFQGNQPQHF
-	TRBV5-4	TRBD1	TRBJ2-7	TGTGCCAGCAGCTTGGCTGAGACAGGGACCTACGAGCAGTACTTC	CASSLAETGTYEQYF
-	TRBV7-9	-	TRBJ1-1	TGTGCCAGCAGCTTAGAAACAGGAATGAACACTGAAGCTTTCTTT	CASSLETGMNTEAFF
-	TRBV29-1	-	TRBJ2-7	TGCAGCGCCTGGGGACAAATAGACGAGCAGTACTTC	CSAWGQIDEQYF
-	TRBV6-5	-	TRBJ2-1	TGTGCCAGCAGCACAGGACAGAGATACAATGAGCAGTTCTTC	CASSTGQRYNEQFF
-	TRBV2	-	TRBJ1-1	TGTGCCAGCAGTAAACCGACAGGTCTCATGAACACTGAAGCTTTCTTT	CASSKPTGLMNTEAFF